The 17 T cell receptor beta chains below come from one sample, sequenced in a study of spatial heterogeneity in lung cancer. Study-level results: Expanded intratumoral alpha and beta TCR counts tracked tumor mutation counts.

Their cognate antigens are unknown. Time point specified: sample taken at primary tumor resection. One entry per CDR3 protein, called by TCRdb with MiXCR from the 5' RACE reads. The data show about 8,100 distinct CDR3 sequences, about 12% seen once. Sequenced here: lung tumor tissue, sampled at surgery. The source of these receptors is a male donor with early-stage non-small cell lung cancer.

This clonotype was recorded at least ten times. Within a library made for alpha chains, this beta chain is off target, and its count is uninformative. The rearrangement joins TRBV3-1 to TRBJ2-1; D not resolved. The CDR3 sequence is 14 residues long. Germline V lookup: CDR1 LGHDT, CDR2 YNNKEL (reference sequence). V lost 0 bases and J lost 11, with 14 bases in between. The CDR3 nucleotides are TGTGCCAGCAGCCAAGATAAGAGCCACATTAAGCAGTTCTTC. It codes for CASSQDKSHIKQFF.

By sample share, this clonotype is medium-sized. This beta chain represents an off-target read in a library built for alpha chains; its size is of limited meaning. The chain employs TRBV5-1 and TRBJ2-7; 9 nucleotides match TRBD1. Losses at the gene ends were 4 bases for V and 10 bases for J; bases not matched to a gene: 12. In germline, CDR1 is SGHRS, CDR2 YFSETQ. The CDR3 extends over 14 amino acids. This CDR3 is CASSLNNPGQGQYF. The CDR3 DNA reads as TGCGCCAGCAGCCTTAATAACCCGGGACAGGGACAGTACTTC.

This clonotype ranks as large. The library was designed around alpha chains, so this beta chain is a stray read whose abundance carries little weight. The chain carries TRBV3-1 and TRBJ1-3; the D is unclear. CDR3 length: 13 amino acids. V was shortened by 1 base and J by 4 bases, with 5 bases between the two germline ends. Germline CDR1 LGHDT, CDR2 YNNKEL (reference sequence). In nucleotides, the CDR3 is TGTGCCAGCAGCCAAGTCTTCGGAAACACCATATATTTT. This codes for CASSQVFGNTIYF.

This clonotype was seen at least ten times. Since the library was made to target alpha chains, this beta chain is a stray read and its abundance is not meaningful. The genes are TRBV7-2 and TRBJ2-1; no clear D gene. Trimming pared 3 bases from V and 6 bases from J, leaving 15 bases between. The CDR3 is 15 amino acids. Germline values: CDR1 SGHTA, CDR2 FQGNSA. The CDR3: CASSFRLGSSNEQFF. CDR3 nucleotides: TGTGCCAGCAGCTTTCGGCTCGGGTCGTCCAATGAGCAGTTCTTC.

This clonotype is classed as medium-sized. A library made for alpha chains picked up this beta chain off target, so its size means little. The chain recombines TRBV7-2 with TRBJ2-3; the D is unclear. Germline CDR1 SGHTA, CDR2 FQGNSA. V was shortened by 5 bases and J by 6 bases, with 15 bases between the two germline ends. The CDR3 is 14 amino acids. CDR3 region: CASSPASREDTQYF. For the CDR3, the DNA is TGTGCCAGCAGCCCTGCCTCGAGAGAGGATACGCAGTATTTT.

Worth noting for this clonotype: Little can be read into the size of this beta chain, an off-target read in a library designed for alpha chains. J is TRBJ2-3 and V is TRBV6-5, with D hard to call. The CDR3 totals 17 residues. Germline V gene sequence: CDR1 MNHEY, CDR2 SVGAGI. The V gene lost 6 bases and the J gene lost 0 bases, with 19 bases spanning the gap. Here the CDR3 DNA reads TGTGCCAGCAGGCCGGGCCTCCAGGCTGTGAGCACAGATACGCAGTATTTT. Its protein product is CASRPGLQAVSTDTQYF.

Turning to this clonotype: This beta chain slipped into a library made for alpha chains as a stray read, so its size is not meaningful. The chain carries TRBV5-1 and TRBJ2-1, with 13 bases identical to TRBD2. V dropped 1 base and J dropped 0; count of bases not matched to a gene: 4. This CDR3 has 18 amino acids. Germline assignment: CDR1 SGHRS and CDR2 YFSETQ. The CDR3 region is CASSLWTSGSSSYNEQFF. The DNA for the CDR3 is TGCGCCAGCAGCTTGTGGACTAGCGGGAGTTCCTCCTACAATGAGCAGTTCTTC.

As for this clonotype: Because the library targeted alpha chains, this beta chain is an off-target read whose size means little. The CDR3 sequence is CASSFGHWGEAFF. In nucleotides, the CDR3 is TGTGCCAGCAGTTTCGGGCATTGGGGTGAAGCTTTCTTT. The chain recombines TRBV12-3 or TRBV12-4 with TRBJ1-1; D gene unclear. Trimming removed 3 bases from V and 7 bases from J, with 12 bases in between. The CDR3 length is 13 residues.

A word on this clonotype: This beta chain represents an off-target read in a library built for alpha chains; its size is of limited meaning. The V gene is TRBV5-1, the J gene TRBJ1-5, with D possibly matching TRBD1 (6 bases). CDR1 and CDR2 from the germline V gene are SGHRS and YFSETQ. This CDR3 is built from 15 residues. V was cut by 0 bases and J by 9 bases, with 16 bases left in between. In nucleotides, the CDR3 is TGCGCCAGCAGCTTGGGAGGACAGATCGACGGGCCCCAGCATTTT. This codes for CASSLGGQIDGPQHF.

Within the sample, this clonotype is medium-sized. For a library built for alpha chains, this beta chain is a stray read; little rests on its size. The CDR3 loop reads CASSVRSSGETQYF. The CDR3 DNA is TGTGCCAGCAGCGTCAGGAGTTCAGGAGAGACCCAGTACTTC. The chain combines TRBV7-9 with TRBJ2-5, with unresolved D. The CDR3 covers 14 residues. CDR1 and CDR2 (germline): SEHNR, FQNEAQ (reference sequence). Deletions cut 5 bases from V and 4 bases from J, with 14 bases between.

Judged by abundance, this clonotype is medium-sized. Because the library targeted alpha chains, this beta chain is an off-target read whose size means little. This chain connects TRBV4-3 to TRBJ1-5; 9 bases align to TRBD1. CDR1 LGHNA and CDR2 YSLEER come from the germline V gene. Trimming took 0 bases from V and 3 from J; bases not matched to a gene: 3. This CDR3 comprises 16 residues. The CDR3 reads CASSQETGGINQPQHF. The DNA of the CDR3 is TGCGCCAGCAGCCAAGAGACAGGGGGAATCAATCAGCCCCAGCATTTT.

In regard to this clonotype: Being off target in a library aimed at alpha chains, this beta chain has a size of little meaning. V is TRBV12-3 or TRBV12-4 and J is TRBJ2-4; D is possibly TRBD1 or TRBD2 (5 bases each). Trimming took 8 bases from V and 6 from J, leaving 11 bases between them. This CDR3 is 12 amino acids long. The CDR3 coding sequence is TGTGCCAGCGCCCGGGGCCTAAACATTCAGTACTTC. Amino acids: CASARGLNIQYF.

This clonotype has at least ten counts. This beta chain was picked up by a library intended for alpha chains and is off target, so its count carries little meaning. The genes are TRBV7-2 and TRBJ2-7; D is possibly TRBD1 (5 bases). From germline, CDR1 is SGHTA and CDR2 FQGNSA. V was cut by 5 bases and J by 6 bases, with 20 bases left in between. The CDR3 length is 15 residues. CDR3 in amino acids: CASSPQASSRVEQYF. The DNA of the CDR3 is TGTGCCAGCAGCCCCCAAGCAAGTAGCAGGGTCGAGCAGTACTTC. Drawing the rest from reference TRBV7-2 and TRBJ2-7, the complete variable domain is GAGVSQSPSNKVTEKGKDVELRCDPISGHTALYWYRQSLGQGLEFLIYFQGNSAPDKSGLPSDRFSAERTGGSVSTLTIQRTQQEDSAVYLCASSPQASSRVEQYFGPGTRLTVT.

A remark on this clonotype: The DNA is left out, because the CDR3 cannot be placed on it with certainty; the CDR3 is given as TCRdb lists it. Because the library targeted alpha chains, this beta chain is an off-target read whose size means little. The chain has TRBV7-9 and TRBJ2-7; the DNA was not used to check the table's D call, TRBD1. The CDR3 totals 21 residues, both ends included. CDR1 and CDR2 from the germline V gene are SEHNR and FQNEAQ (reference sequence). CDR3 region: CASSFYICSARDRGFSYEQYF.

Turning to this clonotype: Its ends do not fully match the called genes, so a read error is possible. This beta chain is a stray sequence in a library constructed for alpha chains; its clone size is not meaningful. The CDR3: CAIAGGDYNEHYF. The CDR3, as DNA: TGTGCCATAGCGGGAGGGGACTACAATGAGCACTACTTC. V usage is TRBV10-3 and J usage is TRBJ2-7, with 10 bases identical to TRBD2. Germline CDR1 and CDR2: ENHRY and SYGVKD. This CDR3 has 13 amino acids.

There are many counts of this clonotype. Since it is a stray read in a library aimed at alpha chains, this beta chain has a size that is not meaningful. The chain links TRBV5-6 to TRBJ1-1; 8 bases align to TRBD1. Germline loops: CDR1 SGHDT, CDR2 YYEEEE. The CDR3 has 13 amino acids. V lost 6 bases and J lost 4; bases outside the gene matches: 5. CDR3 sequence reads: CASIRQGSTEAFF. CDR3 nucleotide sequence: TGTGCCAGCATCAGACAGGGGAGCACTGAAGCTTTCTTT.

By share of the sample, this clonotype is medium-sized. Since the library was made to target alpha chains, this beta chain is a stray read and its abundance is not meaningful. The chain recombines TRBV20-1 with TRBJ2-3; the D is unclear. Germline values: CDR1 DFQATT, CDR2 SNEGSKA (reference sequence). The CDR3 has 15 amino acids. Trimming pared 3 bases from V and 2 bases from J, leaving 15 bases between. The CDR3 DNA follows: TGCAGTGCTAGGGAGACTTTTTCTTCCACAGATACGCAGTATTTT. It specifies CSARETFSSTDTQYF.